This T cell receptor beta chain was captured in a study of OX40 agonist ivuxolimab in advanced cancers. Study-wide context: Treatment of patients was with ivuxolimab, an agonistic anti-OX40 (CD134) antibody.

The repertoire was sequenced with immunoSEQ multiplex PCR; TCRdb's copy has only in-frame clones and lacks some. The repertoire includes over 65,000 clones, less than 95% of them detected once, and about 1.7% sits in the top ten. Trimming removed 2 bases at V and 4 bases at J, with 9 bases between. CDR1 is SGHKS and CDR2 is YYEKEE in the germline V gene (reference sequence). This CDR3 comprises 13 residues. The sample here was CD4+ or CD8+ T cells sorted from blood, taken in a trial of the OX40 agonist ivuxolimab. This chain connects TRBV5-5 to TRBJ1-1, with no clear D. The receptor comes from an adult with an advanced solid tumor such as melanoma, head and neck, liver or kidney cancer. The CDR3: CASSFQAGTEAFF. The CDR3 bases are TGTGCCAGCAGCTTTCAGGCCGGCACTGAAGCTTTCTTT.